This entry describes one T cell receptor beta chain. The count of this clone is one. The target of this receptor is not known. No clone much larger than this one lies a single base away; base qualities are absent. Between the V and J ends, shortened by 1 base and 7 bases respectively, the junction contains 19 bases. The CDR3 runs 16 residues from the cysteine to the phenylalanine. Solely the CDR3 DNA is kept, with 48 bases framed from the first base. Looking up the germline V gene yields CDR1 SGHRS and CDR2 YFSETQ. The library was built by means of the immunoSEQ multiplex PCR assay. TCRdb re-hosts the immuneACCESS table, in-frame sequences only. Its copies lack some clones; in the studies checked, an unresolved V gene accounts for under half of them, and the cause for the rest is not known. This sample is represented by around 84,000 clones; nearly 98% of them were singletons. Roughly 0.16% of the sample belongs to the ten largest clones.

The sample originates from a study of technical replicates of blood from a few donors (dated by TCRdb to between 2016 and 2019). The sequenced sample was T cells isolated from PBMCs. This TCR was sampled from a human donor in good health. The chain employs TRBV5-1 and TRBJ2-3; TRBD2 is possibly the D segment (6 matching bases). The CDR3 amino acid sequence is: CASSLWDGRLLNTQYF. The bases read TGCGCCAGCAGCTTGTGGGACGGGAGACTTTTGAATACGCAGTATTTT.